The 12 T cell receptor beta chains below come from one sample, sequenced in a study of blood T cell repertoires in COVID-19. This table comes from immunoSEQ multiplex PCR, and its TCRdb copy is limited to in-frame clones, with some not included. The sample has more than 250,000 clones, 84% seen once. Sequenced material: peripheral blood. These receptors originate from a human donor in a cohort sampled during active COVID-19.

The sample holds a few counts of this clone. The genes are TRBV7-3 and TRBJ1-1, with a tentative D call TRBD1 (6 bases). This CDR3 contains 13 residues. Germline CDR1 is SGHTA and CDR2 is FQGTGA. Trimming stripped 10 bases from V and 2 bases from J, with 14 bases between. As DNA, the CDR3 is TGTGCCACCGCACAGGGACCCAACACTGAAGCTTTCTTT. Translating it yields CATAQGPNTEAFF.

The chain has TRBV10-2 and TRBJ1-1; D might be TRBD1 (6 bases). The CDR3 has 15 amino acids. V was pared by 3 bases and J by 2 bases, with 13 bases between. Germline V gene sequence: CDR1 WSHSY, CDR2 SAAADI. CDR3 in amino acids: CASSDRGGYNTEAFF. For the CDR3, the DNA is TGCGCCAGCAGTGATAGAGGGGGATATAACACTGAAGCTTTCTTT.

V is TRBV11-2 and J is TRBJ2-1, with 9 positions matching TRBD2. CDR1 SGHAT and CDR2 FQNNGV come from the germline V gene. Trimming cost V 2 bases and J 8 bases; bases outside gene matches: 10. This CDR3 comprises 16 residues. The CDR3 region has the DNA TGTGCCAGCAGCTTATACAGCGGGAGGCTCCCGGATGAGCAGTTCTTC. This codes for CASSLYSGRLPDEQFF.

The CDR3 DNA reads TGTGCCAGCAGTGAATTACAGGGGGACTACACTGAAGCTTTCTTT. Its translation: CASSELQGDYTEAFF. The genes are TRBV2 and TRBJ1-1, with 8 bases aligning to TRBD1. The length of the CDR3 is 15 residues. Per germline, CDR1 SNHLY and CDR2 FYNNEI. With V trimmed by 2 bases and J by 3 bases, 5 bases remained unmatched.

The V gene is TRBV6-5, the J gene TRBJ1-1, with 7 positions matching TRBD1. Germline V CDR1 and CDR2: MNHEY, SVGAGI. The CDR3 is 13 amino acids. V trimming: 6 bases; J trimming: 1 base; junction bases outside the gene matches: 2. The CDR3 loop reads CASRYRGNTEAFF. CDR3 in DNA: TGTGCCAGCAGATACAGGGGGAACACTGAAGCTTTCTTT.

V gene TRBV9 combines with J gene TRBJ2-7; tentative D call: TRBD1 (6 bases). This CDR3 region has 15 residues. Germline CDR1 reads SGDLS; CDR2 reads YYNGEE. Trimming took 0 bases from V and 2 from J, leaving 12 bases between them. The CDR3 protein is CASSVGTGTPYEQYF. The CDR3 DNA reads TGTGCCAGCAGCGTAGGGACCGGGACACCCTACGAGCAGTACTTC.

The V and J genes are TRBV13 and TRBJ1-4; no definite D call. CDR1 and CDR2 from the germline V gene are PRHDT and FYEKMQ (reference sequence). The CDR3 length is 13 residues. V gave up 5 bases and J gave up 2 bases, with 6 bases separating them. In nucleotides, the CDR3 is TGTGCCAGCAGCGGGCTGACTAATGAAAAACTGTTTTTT. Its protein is CASSGLTNEKLFF.

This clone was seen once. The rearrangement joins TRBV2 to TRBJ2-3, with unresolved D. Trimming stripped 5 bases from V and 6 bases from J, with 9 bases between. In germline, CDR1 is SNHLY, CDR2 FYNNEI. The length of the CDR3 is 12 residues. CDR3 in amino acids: CASSFSEDTQYF. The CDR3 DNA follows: TGTGCCAGCAGTTTTTCGGAGGATACGCAGTATTTT.

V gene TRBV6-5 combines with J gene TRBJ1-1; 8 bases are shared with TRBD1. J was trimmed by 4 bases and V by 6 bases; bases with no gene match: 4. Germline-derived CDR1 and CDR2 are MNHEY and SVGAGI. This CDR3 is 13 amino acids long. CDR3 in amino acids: CASRRTGPTEAFF. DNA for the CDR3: TGTGCCAGCAGAAGGACAGGGCCCACTGAAGCTTTCTTT.

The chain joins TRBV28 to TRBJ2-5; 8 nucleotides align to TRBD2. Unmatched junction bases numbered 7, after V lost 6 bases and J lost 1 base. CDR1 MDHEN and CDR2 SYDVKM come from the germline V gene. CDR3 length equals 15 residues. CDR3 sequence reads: CASSPNGGVQETQYF. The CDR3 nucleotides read TGTGCCAGCAGCCCCAACGGGGGGGTCCAAGAGACCCAGTACTTC.

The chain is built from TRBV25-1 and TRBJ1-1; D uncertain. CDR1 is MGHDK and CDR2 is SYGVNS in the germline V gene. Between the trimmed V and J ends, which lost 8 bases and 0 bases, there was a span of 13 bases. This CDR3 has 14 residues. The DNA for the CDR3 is TGTGCCAGCGTGCGGGGAGCGTTGAACACTGAAGCTTTCTTT. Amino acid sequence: CASVRGALNTEAFF.

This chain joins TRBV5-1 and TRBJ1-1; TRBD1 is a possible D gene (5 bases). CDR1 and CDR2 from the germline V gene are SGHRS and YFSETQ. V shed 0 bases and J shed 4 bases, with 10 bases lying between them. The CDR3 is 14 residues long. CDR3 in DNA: TGCGCCAGCAGCTTGGATGGGGGAGGCACTGAAGCTTTCTTT. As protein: CASSLDGGGTEAFF. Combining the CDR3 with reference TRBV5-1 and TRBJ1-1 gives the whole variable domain KAGVTQTPRYLIKTRGQQVTLSCSPISGHRSVSWYQQTPGQGLQFLFEYFSETQRNKGNFPGRFSGRQFSNSRSEMNVSTLELGDSALYLCASSLDGGGTEAFFGQGTRLTVV.